The 27 T cell receptor beta chains reported below all come from one sample, sequenced in a study of shared T cell receptors in the human thymus. Profiled with immunoSEQ multiplex PCR; TCRdb holds only in-frame clones, not every one. The sample holds hundreds of thousands of clones; around 87% are singletons and the top ten take roughly 0.0087%. The same data also contributed to another study, on human thymus T cells.

Sequencing used thymocytes. Receptors were obtained from a boy under two years old with a congenital heart defect.

The rearrangement links TRBV6-1 to TRBJ2-3; D possibly corresponds to TRBD1 (6 bases). Germline V gene sequence: CDR1 MNHNS, CDR2 SASEGT. This CDR3 contains 14 residues. Trimming left V 8 bases short and J 3 bases short, with 15 bases between. The CDR3 DNA is TGTGCCAGCGATAACAGGGATCCTACAGATACGCAGTATTTT. Protein product: CASDNRDPTDTQYF.

V gene TRBV19 combines with J gene TRBJ2-2, with 12 bases matching TRBD2. Germline CDR1 and CDR2: LNHDA and SQIVND (reference sequence). The CDR3 totals 15 residues. V was pared by 4 bases and J by 5 bases, with 2 bases of the junction left unmatched. For the CDR3, the DNA is TGTGCCAGTAGTAAAACTAGCGGGAGGACCGGGGAGCTGTTTTTT. This codes for CASSKTSGRTGELFF.

The rearrangement joins TRBV28 to TRBJ2-5; 12 nucleotides line up with TRBD1. Germline values: CDR1 MDHEN, CDR2 SYDVKM. The CDR3 spans 16 residues. Losses at the gene ends were 3 bases for V and 5 bases for J; bases not matched to a gene: 7. CDR3 sequence reads: CASSFGTGGAEETQYF. The CDR3 DNA sequence: TGTGCCAGCAGTTTCGGGACAGGGGGCGCAGAGGAGACCCAGTACTTC.

The chain links TRBV28 to TRBJ2-7; TRBD1 matches 7 bases. Per the germline V gene, CDR1 is MDHEN and CDR2 is SYDVKM. The CDR3 has 18 residues. Losses at the gene ends were 6 bases for V and 6 bases for J; bases not matched to a gene: 23. CDR3 nucleotide sequence: TGTGCCAGCAGCCCCCTACTGACTCGACAGGGCCCCCTCTCCGAGCAGTACTTC. This sequence encodes CASSPLLTRQGPLSEQYF.

This rearrangement joins TRBV7-9 to TRBJ1-1; 7 bases agree with TRBD1. The CDR3 has 17 residues. Germline-derived CDR1 and CDR2 are SEHNR and FQNEAQ (reference sequence). Trimming cost V 3 bases and J 1 base; bases outside gene matches: 11. CDR3 DNA: TGTGCCAGCAGCTTGATTGTGTCAGGGGGGCCGAACACTGAAGCTTTCTTT. Amino acid sequence: CASSLIVSGGPNTEAFF.

This clone was seen more than once but under ten times. V is TRBV14 and J is TRBJ2-3, with 7 bases matching TRBD1. The CDR3 extends over 15 amino acids. CDR1 and CDR2 from the germline V gene are SGHDN and FVKESK. The V gene end was trimmed by 2 bases and the J gene end by 2 bases; junction bases not matched to a gene: 4. DNA for the CDR3: TGTGCCAGCAGCCAAACAGGGGCACTCACAGATACGCAGTATTTT. Translation gives CASSQTGALTDTQYF.

This clone was observed a single time. This rearrangement joins TRBV15 to TRBJ1-1; no firm D call. V was shortened by 1 base and J by 1 base, with 13 bases between the two germline ends. CDR3 length: 16 residues. Per the germline V gene, CDR1 is LNHNV and CDR2 is YYDKDF (reference sequence). CDR3 loop: CATSRAPVGRNTEAFF. CDR3 DNA sequence: TGTGCCACCAGCAGAGCGCCCGTCGGGAGGAACACTGAAGCTTTCTTT.

The rearrangement joins TRBV4-2 to TRBJ1-3; D remains ambiguous. The CDR3 consists of 19 residues. The germline CDR1 and CDR2 sequences are LGHNA and YNFKEQ. The ends were cut back, 0 bases at V and 6 bases at J, with 24 bases in the middle. CDR3 loop: CASSQDVPPEATIVNTIYF. The CDR3 nucleotides read TGTGCCAGCAGCCAAGATGTTCCGCCGGAGGCCACGATTGTAAACACCATATATTTT.

J is TRBJ1-1 and V is TRBV28, with a weak D call TRBD1 (5 bases). The V gene lost 7 bases and the J gene lost 3 bases, with 15 bases spanning the gap. CDR1 and CDR2 from the germline V gene are MDHEN and SYDVKM. The CDR3 totals 14 residues. The CDR3 loop reads CASNPQAEDTEAFF. The CDR3 region has the DNA TGTGCCAGCAACCCACAGGCTGAGGACACTGAAGCTTTCTTT.

This clone has a handful of counts. The chain couples TRBV6-5 to TRBJ1-2, with a possible D match to TRBD1 (6 bases). CDR3 length equals 16 residues. CDR1 is MNHEY and CDR2 is SVGAGI in the germline V gene. Between the trimmed V and J ends, which lost 3 bases and 1 base, there was a span of 15 bases. In DNA, the CDR3 is TGTGCCAGCAGTTATCCAGGGGTGGAAGGTAACTATGGCTACACCTTC. It encodes CASSYPGVEGNYGYTF.

This clone was picked up a small number of times. V gene TRBV28 combines with J gene TRBJ1-1; 7 nucleotides align to TRBD1. The CDR3 contains 15 residues. From germline, CDR1 is MDHEN and CDR2 SYDVKM. J was trimmed by 5 bases and V by 5 bases; bases with no gene match: 11. The CDR3 loop reads CASSPTGVGKTEAFF. Here the CDR3 DNA reads TGTGCCAGCAGTCCCACAGGGGTGGGGAAGACTGAAGCTTTCTTT.

The CDR3 DNA reads as TGCGCCAGCAGCCAAGGCCCACCGGGGGGGAATGAAAAACTGCCAGGCCTGTTTTTT. Its translation is CASSQGPPGGNEKLPGLFF. The rearrangement joins TRBV4-1 to TRBJ1-4; tentatively, D is TRBD1 (5 bases). Germline V gene data show CDR1 as MGHRA and CDR2 as YSYEKL. The CDR3 is made up of 19 amino acids. V was pared by 1 base and J by 14 bases, with 32 bases between.

The chain is built from TRBV25-1 and TRBJ2-7; possibly TRBD2 for D (6 bases). This CDR3 has 14 residues. V was cut by 2 bases and J by 3 bases, with 11 bases left in between. CDR1 is MGHDK and CDR2 is SYGVNS in the germline V gene. CDR3 sequence reads: CASSEGGRHYEQYF. The CDR3 nucleotides are TGTGCCAGCAGTGAAGGAGGGAGACACTACGAGCAGTACTTC.

The chain has TRBV7-6 and TRBJ1-1; D is perhaps TRBD1 (6 bases). Trimming took off 4 bases at V and 0 bases at J, with 15 bases between the two ends. There are 16 residues in the CDR3. Germline CDR1 and CDR2: SGHVS and FNYEAQ. The CDR3, as DNA: TGTGCCAGCAGCTCCCACAGGGACGCCATGAACACTGAAGCTTTCTTT. Its protein is CASSSHRDAMNTEAFF. The variable domain in full, completed from reference TRBV7-6 and TRBJ1-1, reads GAGVSQSPRYKVTKRGQDVALRCDPISGHVSLYWYRQALGQGPEFLTYFNYEAQQDKSGLPNDRFSAERPEGSISTLTIQRTEQRDSAMYRCASSSHRDAMNTEAFFGQGTRLTVV.

This clone appeared a single time. The J gene is TRBJ2-6, the V gene TRBV6-1; D is perhaps TRBD2 (6 bases). Trimming removed 9 bases at V and 0 bases at J, with 9 bases between. Germline-derived CDR1 and CDR2 are MNHNS and SASEGT. This CDR3 is 14 amino acids long. DNA of the CDR3: TGTGCCAGTCCCGGGAGCTCTGGGGCCAACGTCCTGACTTTC. It is translated as CASPGSSGANVLTF.

The rearrangement uses TRBV4-3 and TRBJ1-6; D perhaps matches TRBD1 (6 bases). CDR3 size: 19 residues. Germline V gene data show CDR1 as LGHNA and CDR2 as YSLEER. The V end was cut by 4 bases, the J end by 2 bases, with 21 bases between. CDR3 sequence: CASSPNSTRTGPYNSPLHF. Written as DNA, the CDR3 is TGCGCCAGCAGCCCCAATTCCACGCGCACAGGGCCCTATAATTCACCCCTCCACTTT.

The chain couples TRBV7-9 to TRBJ1-4, with D tentatively TRBD1 (5 bases). Germline CDR1 is SEHNR and CDR2 is FQNEAQ (reference sequence). The CDR3 is made up of 15 amino acids. Between the trimmed V and J ends, which lost 4 bases and 5 bases, there was a span of 14 bases. CDR3 coding DNA: TGTGCCAGCAGCTCAACGACAGCCCCGAATGAAAAACTGTTTTTT. Protein product: CASSSTTAPNEKLFF.

V and J are TRBV7-9 and TRBJ1-1; the D is unclear. The CDR3 extends over 14 amino acids. Trimming removed 8 bases at V and 1 base at J, with 14 bases between. Germline CDR1 and CDR2: SEHNR and FQNEAQ (reference sequence). The CDR3 DNA is TGTGCCAGCGTGCTAGAAAAGCGGAACACTGAAGCTTTCTTT. Translated, it gives CASVLEKRNTEAFF.

The rearrangement uses TRBV11-2 and TRBJ2-7, with D possibly being TRBD2 (6 bases). V lost 0 bases to trimming and J lost 6 bases, with 6 bases between them. The CDR3 totals 12 residues. The germline CDR1 and CDR2 sequences are SGHAT and FQNNGV. CDR3 amino acids: CASSLERGEQYF. CDR3 DNA sequence: TGTGCCAGCAGCTTAGAGCGGGGCGAGCAGTACTTC.

J is TRBJ2-7 and V is TRBV15; weak D call: TRBD2 (6 bases). The CDR3 spans 15 residues. Germline values: CDR1 LNHNV, CDR2 YYDKDF (reference sequence). Trimming removed 5 bases at V and 6 bases at J, with 20 bases between. The CDR3, as DNA: TGTGCCACCAGCCCGCCTAGCGAGGGCAAGGGCGAGCAGTACTTC. It yields the protein CATSPPSEGKGEQYF.

The chain's CDR3 is CASSPVLFQETQYF. The DNA of the CDR3 is TGTGCCAGCTCACCCGTACTGTTCCAAGAGACCCAGTACTTC. This chain links TRBV18 with TRBJ2-5, with unresolved D. The V gene's germline CDR1 is KGHSH and CDR2 LQKENI. Trimming shortened V by 3 bases and J by 1 base, and 9 bases separated the two germline ends. The CDR3 is made up of 14 amino acids.

J is TRBJ2-7 and V is TRBV20-1; a weak D match, TRBD2 (5 bases). CDR3 length: 11 amino acids. In germline, CDR1 is DFQATT, CDR2 SNEGSKA (reference sequence). The V and J ends lost 3 bases and 5 bases respectively, with 8 bases between them. CDR3: CSASRGNEQYF. For the CDR3, the DNA is TGCAGTGCTAGTCGGGGAAACGAGCAGTACTTC.

The V gene is TRBV6-1, the J gene TRBJ2-3; possibly TRBD2 for D (5 bases). This CDR3 has 13 amino acids. Germline lookup yields CDR1 MNHNS and CDR2 SASEGT. The V end lost 3 bases, the J end lost 6 bases, and 10 bases lay between the germline ends. The DNA for the CDR3 is TGTGCCAGCAGTGATCTAGCTTTTGATACGCAGTATTTT. Its translation is CASSDLAFDTQYF.

The rearrangement uses TRBV28 and TRBJ1-1; TRBD1 matches at 7 bases. Per germline, CDR1 MDHEN and CDR2 SYDVKM. V dropped 1 base and J dropped 4; count of bases not matched to a gene: 3. The CDR3 sequence is 14 residues long. The CDR3 nucleotides are TGTGCCAGCAGTTTATCGGGACAGTCCACTGAAGCTTTCTTT. It codes for CASSLSGQSTEAFF. Full variable domain (remainder filled in from reference TRBV28 and TRBJ1-1): DVKVTQSSRYLVKRTGEKVFLECVQDMDHENMFWYRQDPGLGLRLIYFSYDVKMKEKGDIPEGYSVSREKKERFSLILESASTNQTSMYLCASSLSGQSTEAFFGQGTRLTVV.

The chain combines TRBV4-1 with TRBJ2-7; 9 bases align to TRBD1. Germline assignment: CDR1 MGHRA and CDR2 YSYEKL. Trimming at V came to 4 bases and at J to 3 bases, leaving 10 bases not matched to a gene. The length of the CDR3 is 16 residues. The CDR3 reads CASSPRQGVGFYEQYF. The CDR3 bases are TGCGCCAGCAGCCCCAGACAGGGGGTAGGTTTCTACGAGCAGTACTTC.

This sequence joins TRBV5-1 and TRBJ2-1; 13 bases fit TRBD2. Germline V CDR1 and CDR2: SGHRS, YFSETQ. The CDR3 loop spans 17 amino acids. With V trimmed by 4 bases and J by 7 bases, 11 bases remained unmatched. In DNA form, the CDR3 reads TGCGCCAGCAGCCCAACTAGCGGGAGGGCCCTCGGGAATGAGCAGTTCTTC. It codes for CASSPTSGRALGNEQFF. Together with reference TRBV5-1 and TRBJ2-1, the CDR3 gives the full variable domain: KAGVTQTPRYLIKTRGQQVTLSCSPISGHRSVSWYQQTPGQGLQFLFEYFSETQRNKGNFPGRFSGRQFSNSRSEMNVSTLELGDSALYLCASSPTSGRALGNEQFFGPGTRLTVL.

This chain uses TRBV11-3 with TRBJ2-3, with D tentatively TRBD2 (5 bases). Germline lookup yields CDR1 SGHNT and CDR2 YENEEA. This CDR3 has 12 amino acids. V was pared by 5 bases and J by 6 bases, with 9 bases between. CDR3 DNA sequence: TGTGCCAGCAGCCGTGGCGGGGATACGCAGTATTTT. This codes for CASSRGGDTQYF.